A single sample is the source of the 31 T cell receptor beta chains below, sequenced in a study of shared clonotypes between healthy human individuals. Method: immunoSEQ multiplex PCR; TCRdb's copy keeps in-frame clones and lacks some. The sample holds about 2 million clones, about 95% seen once. Naive CD8 isolation took CD45RO-negative cells positively selected for CCR7 and excluded terminally differentiated effector memory CD45RA+ cells. Sample: naive CD8+ T cells sorted from blood. The source of these receptors is a young man in good health.

The V and J genes are TRBV6-5 and TRBJ1-1, with D hard to call. Germline CDR1 is MNHEY and CDR2 is SVGAGI. Between the trimmed V and J ends, which lost 0 bases and 4 bases, there was a span of 9 bases. This CDR3 spans 14 amino acids. The CDR3 region is CASSYSTETTEAFF. In nucleotides, the CDR3 is TGTGCCAGCAGTTACTCAACGGAGACCACTGAAGCTTTCTTT.

The chain carries TRBV6-6 and TRBJ2-5, with D unresolved. Deletions cut 2 bases from V and 5 bases from J, with 6 bases between. The CDR3 runs 12 residues. Per germline, CDR1 MNHNY and CDR2 SVGAGI (reference sequence). The DNA of the CDR3 is TGTGCCAGCAGTTACGACGCCGAGACCCAGTACTTC. Amino acids: CASSYDAETQYF.

The chain recombines TRBV2 with TRBJ1-1, with 7 bases lining up with TRBD1. V was clipped by 6 bases and J by 7 bases; unmatched bases: 11. CDR1 is SNHLY, CDR2 FYNNEI, per germline. The CDR3 has 14 amino acids. CDR3 DNA: TGTGCCAGCAGAACAGGGGTGGGGGGTATTGAAGCTTTCTTT. Protein sequence: CASRTGVGGIEAFF.

The chain combines TRBV6-6 with TRBJ2-7; a possible D gene is TRBD2 (7 bases). The CDR3 sequence is 13 residues long. V lost 7 bases, J lost 5 bases, and 15 bases lay in between. Per germline, CDR1 MNHNY and CDR2 SVGAGI (reference sequence). In DNA, the CDR3 is TGTGCCAGCATCTCGGAGGGGGGGCACGAGCAGTACTTC. It yields the protein CASISEGGHEQYF.

The rearrangement uses TRBV14 and TRBJ2-5; either TRBD1 or TRBD2 may supply D (5 bases each). In germline, CDR1 is SGHDN, CDR2 FVKESK. This CDR3 is 18 amino acids long. Between the trimmed V and J ends, which lost 1 base and 5 bases, there was a span of 23 bases. The CDR3, as DNA: TGTGCCAGCAGCCAAGCGCCGCGGCAGGGACCACAATGGGAGACCCAGTACTTC. It yields the protein CASSQAPRQGPQWETQYF.

The V gene is TRBV7-9, the J gene TRBJ2-7; tentatively, D is TRBD1 or TRBD2 (5 bases each). CDR3 length: 14 amino acids. The V gene lost 6 bases and the J gene lost 3 bases, with 15 bases spanning the gap. CDR1 and CDR2 from the germline V gene are SEHNR and FQNEAQ (reference sequence). The CDR3: CASRQDGNHYEQYF. In DNA form, the CDR3 reads TGTGCCAGCAGACAGGACGGGAATCACTACGAGCAGTACTTC.

The chain employs TRBV9 and TRBJ2-3; TRBD2 agrees at 9 bases. From germline, CDR1 is SGDLS and CDR2 YYNGEE. The CDR3 has 17 residues. Trimming took 3 bases from V and 2 from J; bases not matched to a gene: 10. The CDR3 sequence: CASSAARGGFLTDTQYF. The CDR3, as DNA: TGTGCCAGCAGCGCCGCGCGGGGGGGATTTCTCACAGATACGCAGTATTTT.

The chain couples TRBV7-9 to TRBJ1-2; no clear D. Germline V lookup: CDR1 SEHNR, CDR2 FQNEAQ (reference sequence). This CDR3 has 15 amino acids. Trimming took off 1 base at V and 4 bases at J, with 13 bases between the two ends. The CDR3 DNA reads as TGTGCCAGCAGCTTAGGGGAGTTCTTTACCTATGGCTACACCTTC. This translates into CASSLGEFFTYGYTF.

The chain employs TRBV7-6 and TRBJ1-1; D unclear. Per the germline V gene, CDR1 is SGHVS and CDR2 is FNYEAQ. With 0 bases removed from V and 0 bases from J, the gap between germline ends came to 8 bases. This CDR3 spans 15 amino acids. The CDR3 protein is CASSLAGLMNTEAFF. DNA of the CDR3: TGTGCCAGCAGCTTAGCGGGGTTGATGAACACTGAAGCTTTCTTT.

This clone has only one observation. The V call is TRBV30, the J call TRBJ2-1; D is possibly TRBD2 (5 bases). CDR3 length: 13 amino acids. Germline CDR1 is GTSNPN and CDR2 is SVGIG (reference sequence). Trimming removed 1 base from V and 8 bases from J, with 12 bases in between. The CDR3 nucleotides are TGTGCCTGGAGTGCGGGGATAGCCTATGAGCAGTTCTTC. Its translation: CAWSAGIAYEQFF.

This clone was detected only once. This sequence joins TRBV27 and TRBJ2-1; 8 bases agree with TRBD1. Losses at the gene ends were 0 bases for V and 4 bases for J; bases not matched to a gene: 20. The CDR3 runs to 21 residues. The germline V gene encodes CDR1 MNHEY and CDR2 SMNVEV (reference sequence). The CDR3 region has the DNA TGTGCCAGCAGTTTATCAACCCCTTCGACAGGGGCCGTAGGGGCTTACAATGAGCAGTTCTTC. It is translated as CASSLSTPSTGAVGAYNEQFF.

Worth noting for this clone: The sample holds other DNA sequences that translate to the same CDR3. The chain links TRBV13 to TRBJ1-4; maybe TRBD1 (5 bases). CDR1 is PRHDT, CDR2 FYEKMQ, per germline (reference sequence). With 4 bases removed from V and 7 bases from J, the gap between germline ends came to 10 bases. The CDR3 contains 13 residues. The CDR3 protein is CASSSGTGEKLFF. The CDR3 nucleotides are TGTGCCAGCAGCTCAGGGACCGGTGAAAAACTGTTTTTT.

A few counts support this clone. J is TRBJ1-5 and V is TRBV19, with D tentatively TRBD1 (6 bases). The CDR3 runs 15 residues. In germline, CDR1 is LNHDA, CDR2 SQIVND (reference sequence). The V gene lost 5 bases and the J gene lost 1 base, with 12 bases spanning the gap. CDR3: CASSAPGQSNQPQHF. CDR3 sequence (DNA): TGTGCCAGTAGTGCACCGGGACAAAGCAATCAGCCCCAGCATTTT. Based on the CDR3 plus reference TRBV19 and TRBJ1-5, the full variable domain is DGGITQSPKYLFRKEGQNVTLSCEQNLNHDAMYWYRQDPGQGLRLIYYSQIVNDFQKGDIAEGYSVSREKKESFPLTVTSAQKNPTAFYLCASSAPGQSNQPQHFGDGTRLSIL.

The chain links TRBV6-1 to TRBJ1-2; D is unresolved. Germline CDR1 is MNHNS and CDR2 is SASEGT. The CDR3 has 16 residues. Deletions cut 1 base from V and 4 bases from J, with 16 bases between. The CDR3 nucleotides are TGTGCCAGCAGTGAAGACGACTGGGCCAGCGTCTATGGCTACACCTTC. Translated, it gives CASSEDDWASVYGYTF.

The J gene is TRBJ2-5, the V gene TRBV29-1; 11 bases are a match to TRBD2. Germline assignment: CDR1 SQVTM and CDR2 ANQGSEA. This CDR3 comprises 14 residues. Unmatched junction bases numbered 4, after V lost 4 bases and J lost 3 bases. CDR3 loop: CSVVGTSGKETQYF. The CDR3 DNA is TGCAGCGTTGTGGGGACTAGCGGCAAAGAGACCCAGTACTTC.

For this clone: One junction end disagrees with the germline gene, perhaps due to a read error. The CDR3 region is CASSVQGLRAYAF. CDR3 nucleotides: TGTGCCAGCAGTGTCCAGGGTCTACGAGCCTACGCCTTC. V is TRBV6-1 and J is TRBJ2-7; D possibly corresponds to TRBD1 (5 bases). This CDR3 region has 13 residues. Germline V gene lookup returns CDR1 MNHNS and CDR2 SASEGT.

V is TRBV28 and J is TRBJ1-6, with 8 bases lining up with TRBD1. With V trimmed by 4 bases and J by 7 bases, 3 bases remained unmatched. The germline CDR1 and CDR2 sequences are MDHEN and SYDVKM. The CDR3 is 14 amino acids. CDR3 in amino acids: CASSWTGSNSPLHF. The CDR3 DNA follows: TGTGCCAGCAGTTGGACAGGGTCAAATTCACCCCTCCACTTT.

The V call is TRBV25-1, the J call TRBJ2-2, with D perhaps TRBD1 (7 bases). CDR3 size: 17 residues. Germline-derived CDR1 and CDR2 are MGHDK and SYGVNS. V was clipped by 1 base and J by 2 bases, with 14 bases between them. CDR3 amino acids: CASSELGGGINTGELFF. CDR3 in DNA: TGTGCCAGCAGTGAATTAGGAGGGGGCATTAACACCGGGGAGCTGTTTTTT. The full variable domain, completed using reference TRBV25-1 and TRBJ2-2, is EADIYQTPRYLVIGTGKKITLECSQTMGHDKMYWYQQDPGMELHLIHYSYGVNSTEKGDLSSESTVSRIRTEHFPLTLESARPSHTSQYLCASSELGGGINTGELFFGEGSRLTVL.

The V gene is TRBV10-2, the J gene TRBJ1-5; no clear D. CDR1 is WSHSY, CDR2 SAAADI, per germline. V shed 2 bases and J shed 4 bases, with 15 bases lying between them. The CDR3 has 16 residues. This CDR3 reads CASSEPPGIPNQPQHF. As DNA, the CDR3 is TGCGCCAGCAGTGAGCCCCCGGGGATCCCGAATCAGCCCCAGCATTTT.

The chain couples TRBV4-3 to TRBJ2-2; D is perhaps TRBD1 (5 bases). The CDR3 is 16 amino acids. Between the trimmed V and J ends, which lost 4 bases and 0 bases, there was a span of 12 bases. Germline V CDR1 and CDR2: LGHNA, YSLEER. The CDR3 spells CASSRGAGPNTGELFF. The CDR3 DNA sequence: TGCGCCAGCAGCCGAGGAGCAGGGCCGAACACCGGGGAGCTGTTTTTT.

The V and J genes are TRBV5-1 and TRBJ1-5; weak D call: TRBD1 (5 bases). Germline V gene lookup returns CDR1 SGHRS and CDR2 YFSETQ. This CDR3 is built from 17 residues. The V and J ends lost 0 bases and 0 bases respectively, with 13 bases between them. This chain's CDR3 is CASSLVGEHPSNQPQHF. CDR3 sequence (DNA): TGCGCCAGCAGCTTGGTGGGGGAGCACCCTAGCAATCAGCCCCAGCATTTT.

The rearrangement uses TRBV28 and TRBJ2-7, with D possibly being TRBD1 (6 bases). This CDR3 spans 14 amino acids. From germline, CDR1 is MDHEN and CDR2 SYDVKM. Between the trimmed V and J ends, which lost 6 bases and 9 bases, there was a span of 21 bases. The CDR3 sequence is CASSSGETGLGQYF. The CDR3 bases are TGTGCCAGCAGCTCAGGGGAAACGGGCTTGGGGCAGTACTTC. The whole variable domain, remainder taken from reference TRBV28 and TRBJ2-7, is DVKVTQSSRYLVKRTGEKVFLECVQDMDHENMFWYRQDPGLGLRLIYFSYDVKMKEKGDIPEGYSVSREKKERFSLILESASTNQTSMYLCASSSGETGLGQYFGPGTRLTVT.

J is TRBJ2-7 and V is TRBV6-6, with 10 bases fitting TRBD1. This CDR3 region has 13 residues. J gave up 3 bases and V 6 bases, and 2 bases lay outside the gene matches. The germline V gene has CDR1 MNHNY and CDR2 SVGAGI (reference sequence). The DNA for the CDR3 is TGTGCCAGCAGCTGGGACAGGGGCTACGAGCAGTACTTC. Its translation is CASSWDRGYEQYF.

V and J are TRBV14 and TRBJ2-1; the match to TRBD2 covers 10 bases. V lost 5 bases to trimming and J lost 4 bases; unmatched junction nucleotides: 2. Germline V gene lookup returns CDR1 SGHDN and CDR2 FVKESK. The CDR3 length is 14 residues. CDR3 sequence reads: CASSLAGGYNEQFF. The CDR3 nucleotides are TGTGCCAGCAGCTTAGCGGGAGGTTACAATGAGCAGTTCTTC.

The chain combines TRBV6-5 with TRBJ1-5; D ambiguous. Germline V gene lookup returns CDR1 MNHEY and CDR2 SVGAGI. Trimming removed 4 bases from V and 4 bases from J, with 11 bases in between. This CDR3 spans 14 amino acids. Here the CDR3 DNA reads TGTGCCAGCAGTTCCGCCGCCGAAAATCAGCCCCAGCATTTT. Translated, it gives CASSSAAENQPQHF.

The chain carries TRBV27 and TRBJ2-7; D gene uncertain. This CDR3 is built from 14 residues. With 4 bases removed from V and 1 base from J, the gap between germline ends came to 11 bases. The germline V gene encodes CDR1 MNHEY and CDR2 SMNVEV (reference sequence). The CDR3 spells CASSSWKDSYEQYF. CDR3 bases: TGTGCCAGCAGTTCTTGGAAGGATTCCTACGAGCAGTACTTC.

This chain uses TRBV4-2 with TRBJ2-7; D ambiguous. Trimming cost V 0 bases and J 5 bases, with 5 bases left between them. Germline V gene data show CDR1 as LGHNA and CDR2 as YNFKEQ. This CDR3 has 12 residues. The CDR3 DNA sequence: TGTGCCAGCAGCCAAGAAGTGGACGAGCAGTACTTC. Protein: CASSQEVDEQYF.

The chain recombines TRBV13 with TRBJ2-7, with 9 positions matching TRBD2. Germline CDR1 PRHDT, CDR2 FYEKMQ (reference sequence). Trimming at V came to 1 base and at J to 6 bases, leaving 10 bases not matched to a gene. The CDR3 has 16 amino acids. CDR3 bases: TGTGCCAGCAGCTTAGAGGGACAAGCGGGAGGATTCGAGCAGTACTTC. Encoded protein: CASSLEGQAGGFEQYF.

The genes are TRBV2 and TRBJ2-7; the D gene is possibly TRBD2 (5 bases). This CDR3 has 13 residues. The germline V and J ends were trimmed by 9 bases and 2 bases, with 14 bases remaining between them. Germline-derived CDR1 and CDR2 are SNHLY and FYNNEI. CDR3 protein: CASKYTEAYEQYF. The CDR3 nucleotides are TGTGCCAGTAAGTACACGGAGGCCTACGAGCAGTACTTC.

The chain employs TRBV30 and TRBJ2-5; 8 bases align to TRBD2. V was clipped by 0 bases and J by 4 bases; unmatched bases: 4. Germline CDR1 is GTSNPN and CDR2 is SVGIG (reference sequence). This CDR3 spans 14 amino acids. The CDR3 loop reads CAWSVTSGGETQYF. In nucleotides, the CDR3 is TGTGCCTGGAGTGTAACTAGCGGAGGAGAGACCCAGTACTTC.

In DNA, the CDR3 is TGCAGCGTTGTCACGGGCGCCTCTGATGGCTACACCTTC. Its translation is CSVVTGASDGYTF. The chain recombines TRBV29-1 with TRBJ1-2; D call uncertain. Trimming cost V 4 bases and J 6 bases, with 15 bases left between them. The CDR3 is made up of 13 amino acids. CDR1 is SQVTM, CDR2 ANQGSEA, per germline.